What follows is one T cell receptor beta chain and its context. The CDR3 spans 14 residues. Trimming took 8 bases from V and 3 from J; bases not matched to a gene: 6. Germline lookup yields CDR1 SGHAT and CDR2 FQNNGV. This sample is drawn from a study of blood T cell repertoires in COVID-19. Study summary: Whether acute or convalescent, the COVID-19 samples came from the United States, Italy and Spain. PBMCs, B-cell-depleted T cells, or T cells provided the cDNA or gDNA that made up the material.

Authors' processing steps: Estimation of nucleated cell counts relied on the amplification of reference gene primers. The table came from immunoSEQ multiplex PCR; TCRdb's copy has only in-frame clones and leaves some out. V and J calls and clone size follow that table, whereas D and trimming were derived from the DNA. The sample lists about 140,000 clones, around nine tenths occurring once. Sequencing used peripheral blood. The clonotype was recovered from a man in his forties or fifties with active or convalescent COVID-19. The genes are TRBV11-2 and TRBJ1-1; 10 nucleotides align to TRBD1. The CDR3 DNA reads TGTGCCAGCTCCTGGACAGGGGGAGACACTGAAGCTTTCTTT. Translation gives CASSWTGGDTEAFF.